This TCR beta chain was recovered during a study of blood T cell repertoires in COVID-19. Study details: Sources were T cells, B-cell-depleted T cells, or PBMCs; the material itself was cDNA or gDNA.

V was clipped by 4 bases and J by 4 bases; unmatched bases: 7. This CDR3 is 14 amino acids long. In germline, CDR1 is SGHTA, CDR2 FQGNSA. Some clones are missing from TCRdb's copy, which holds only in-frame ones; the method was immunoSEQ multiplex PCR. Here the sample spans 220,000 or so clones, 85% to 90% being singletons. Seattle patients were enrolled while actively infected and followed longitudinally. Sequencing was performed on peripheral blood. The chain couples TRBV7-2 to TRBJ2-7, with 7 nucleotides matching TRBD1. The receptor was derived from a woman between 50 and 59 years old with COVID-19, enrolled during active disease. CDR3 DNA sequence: TGTGCCAGCAGCTCACAGGGGCGCAGGTACGAGCAGTACTTC. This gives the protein CASSSQGRRYEQYF.